This T cell receptor beta chain was observed in a study of Tregs in tolerant kidney transplant recipients (dated by TCRdb to between 2019 and 2020). Regarding the study in general: Before combined kidney and bone marrow transplantation, this study identified donor-specific regulatory T cells using TCRbeta sequencing and then followed those same cells after transplant.

Comment on this clone: Its recognized antigen is unknown. No clone much larger than this one lies a single base away; base qualities are absent.

Related donors were used in the transplants with nonmyeloablative bone marrow transplantation, and mixed chimerism was transient in the human trials. Unstimulated Tregs (CD4+CD25+CD127-), CD4+ non-Tregs (CD4+CD25-), CD4 and CD8 cells were FACS-sorted from thawed PBMCs. Several combined kidney and bone marrow transplant recipients from the ITN036ST trial were included as patients, and samples were available only from these trial subjects. Healthy control blood was processed to PBMCs with a Ficoll density gradient and then cryopreserved, whereas patient PBMCs were collected both before and after transplant. Genomic DNA was extracted from sorted cells with the QIAGEN DNeasy Blood and Tissue Kit for TCRbeta CDR3 sequencing. High-throughput TCRbeta CDR3 sequencing was carried out commercially through immunoSEQ, with PCR amplification with bias correction and internal controls included. As for the original processing: Unique productive TCRbeta sequences were defined by CDR3 nucleotide sequence where primers matched, otherwise by CDR3 amino acid sequence with Vbeta and Jbeta genes. To correct for sorting error, sequences found in more than one sorted population at a frequency ratio of 2:1 or less were discarded, and the remaining shared sequences were assigned to the population with the higher frequency. Donor-reactive sequences were defined as at least 5-fold expanded in CFSE-low cells versus unstimulated cells, with frequency of at least 0.01% in CFSE-low cells. Repertoire divergence was quantified by Jensen-Shannon divergence using the top 100 TCRbeta sequences ranked by frequency. For samples with multiple sequencing runs, sorting error was corrected in each run separately before the runs were combined. As stored in TCRdb, this immuneACCESS dataset retains in-frame rearrangements with V and J assigned. A fraction of the clones does not appear; measured against another copy, unresolved V genes explain less than half of the discrepancy, and the remainder lacks a known reason. The V and J calls and the clone size are those of that table, but D and trimming were determined from the DNA. The sample contains tens of thousands of clones, under 95% of them found a single time. Around 1.6% of the sample is taken by the ten largest.

The junction shows trimming of 0 bases on V and 3 bases on J, and the gene matches do not reach 5 bases of it. Via the germline V gene, CDR1 is SGHVS and CDR2 FQNEAQ. Measured from the cysteine to the phenylalanine, the CDR3 is 16 residues long. The CDR3 DNA has 48 bases and is translated from base 1. The paper as a whole reports these results and caveats: Because only a small number of patients were included, the study had limitations, and the results will need to be validated in larger populations as well as under other immunosuppression protocols. PCR primers changed over time for some patients, so nucleotide-level comparison across those patients' samples was not possible. In tolerant patients, the expansion of donor-specific Tregs was greater than global Treg expansion, suggesting that the expansion was antigen-driven rather than nonspecific. The most biologically relevant and donor-specific TCRbeta repertoire appeared to be identified by expanding Tregs with activated donor B cells. Biological reproducibility was not examined directly, but technical replication error appeared to be minimal.

The sample was CD4+ T cells from blood (PBMCs), taken 12 months after the transplant. The TCR originated in a human patient who received a combined kidney and bone marrow transplant. Following a transplant, a fraction of the T cells may be traceable to the graft donor. The chain links TRBV7-8 with TRBJ2-7, and TRBD1 aligns with 10 junction nucleotides. The base sequence is TGTGCCAGCAGCTTAGCGACAGGGGGCACTTACTACGAGCAGTACTTC. Translation gives CASSLATGGTYYEQYF.